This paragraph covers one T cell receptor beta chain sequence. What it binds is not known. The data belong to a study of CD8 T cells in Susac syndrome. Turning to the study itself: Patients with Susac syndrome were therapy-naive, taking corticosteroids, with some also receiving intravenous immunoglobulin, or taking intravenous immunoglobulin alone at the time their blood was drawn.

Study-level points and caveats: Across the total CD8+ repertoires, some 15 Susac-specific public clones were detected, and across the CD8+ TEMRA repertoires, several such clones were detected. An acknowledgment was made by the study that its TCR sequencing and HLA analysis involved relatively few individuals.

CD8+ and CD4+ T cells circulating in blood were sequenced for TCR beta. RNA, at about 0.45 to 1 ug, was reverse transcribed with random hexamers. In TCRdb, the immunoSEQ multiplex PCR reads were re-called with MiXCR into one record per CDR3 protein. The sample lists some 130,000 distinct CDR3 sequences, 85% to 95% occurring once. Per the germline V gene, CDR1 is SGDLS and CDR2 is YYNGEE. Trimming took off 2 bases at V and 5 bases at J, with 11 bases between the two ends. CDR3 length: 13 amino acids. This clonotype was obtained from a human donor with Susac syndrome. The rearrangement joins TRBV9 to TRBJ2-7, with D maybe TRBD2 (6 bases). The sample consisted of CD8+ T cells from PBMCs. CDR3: CASSVGGSHEQYF. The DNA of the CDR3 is TGTGCCAGCAGCGTCGGGGGATCCCACGAGCAGTACTTC. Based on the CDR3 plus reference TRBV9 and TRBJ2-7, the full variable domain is DSGVTQTPKHLITATGQRVTLRCSPRSGDLSVYWYQQSLDQGLQFLIQYYNGEERAKGNILERFSAQQFPDLHSELNLSSLELGDSALYFCASSVGGSHEQYFGPGTRLTVT.